These T cell receptor beta chains were read from a single sample in a study of cytomegalovirus exposure and HLA in healthy donors. Repertoires were generated with immunoSEQ multiplex PCR, while TCRdb's copy carries only in-frame clones and drops some. The data hold some 150,000 clones, with approximately 84% observed a single time. Sequenced material: PBMCs. The receptor set was obtained from a woman aged 40 to 49 in good health and CMV-seronegative. The CDR3 runs from the conserved cysteine through the conserved F or W. The D gene is left open where the match is weak. Clone size is not always given. Where it is, it says once, few, many or a class for expanded clones.

clone_size j_call v_call d_call cdr3_nt cdr3_aa
- TRBJ2-5 TRBV5-1 - TGCGCCAGCAGCTGGCAGGGAACCGGAGAGACCCAGTACTTC CASSWQGTGETQYF
- TRBJ1-3 TRBV10-3 - TGTGCCATCAGTGAGTCGGGCCTCTCTGGAAACACCATATATTTT CAISESGLSGNTIYF
- TRBJ2-7 TRBV29-1 - TGCAGCGTTGTTCCCCAGGCGAACTACGAGCAGTACTTC CSVVPQANYEQYF
few TRBJ1-2 TRBV4-2 TRBD1 TGTGCCAGCAGCCCGACAGGGGGTAACTATGGCTACACCTTC CASSPTGGNYGYTF
- TRBJ1-5 TRBV9 TRBD1 TGTGCCAGCAGCCCCGACAGGGAAAGCAATCAGCCCCAGCATTTT CASSPDRESNQPQHF
- TRBJ2-7 TRBV6-5 TRBD2 TGTGCCAGCAGTTCCCATAGCGGGAGCTACGAGCAGTACTTC CASSSHSGSYEQYF
- TRBJ2-7 TRBV28 TRBD2 TGTGCCAGCAGTTCTCCTACTAGCGGGAACTACGAGCAGTACTTC CASSSPTSGNYEQYF
- TRBJ2-7 TRBV28 - TGTGCCAGCAAAGACAGCTCCTACGAGCAGTACTTC CASKDSSYEQYF
- TRBJ1-2 TRBV29-1 - TGCAGCGTTGAGGGGGGGACCAATATCTATGGCTACACCTTC CSVEGGTNIYGYTF
- TRBJ1-2 TRBV2 - TGTGCCAGCACTCGTCGGTCCTATGGCTACACCTTC CASTRRSYGYTF
- TRBJ2-4 TRBV5-6 - TGTGCCAGCAGCTTATCAGGGGAAGCCAAAAACATTCAGTACTTC CASSLSGEAKNIQYF
- TRBJ2-1 TRBV6-4 TRBD2 TGTGCCAGCAGTGAAACTAGCGGGAGCCATGAGCAGTTCTTC CASSETSGSHEQFF
- TRBJ2-7 TRBV19 TRBD1 TGTGCCAGTACCCCGACAGGGTTGGAGATCCACGAGCAGTACTTC CASTPTGLEIHEQYF
- TRBJ2-2 TRBV7-2 - TGTGCCAGCAGCTTAGGGGGAGCAGCGAACACCGGGGAGCTGTTTTTT CASSLGGAANTGELFF
once TRBJ1-4 TRBV11-2 - TGTGCCAGCAGCTTAAGCCCAACTAATGAAAAACTGTTTTTT CASSLSPTNEKLFF
- TRBJ2-1 TRBV7-9 - TGTGCCAGCAGCTTAGTCCCTCGGGAGCAGTTCTTC CASSLVPREQFF
- TRBJ2-7 TRBV30 TRBD2 TGTGCCTGGAGAGAGAAACGACTAGCCGTCTACGAGCAGTACTTC CAWREKRLAVYEQYF
- TRBJ2-7 TRBV28 TRBD2 TGTGCCAGCAGTCGGATAGGGACTAGCGGGAAGTACGAGCAGTACTTC CASSRIGTSGKYEQYF
- TRBJ1-4 TRBV18 TRBD1 TGTGCCAGCTCACTACAGGGGGCATCTAATGAAAAACTGTTTTTT CASSLQGASNEKLFF
- TRBJ2-7 TRBV7-9 TRBD1 TGTGCCAGCAGCTTAGCGGTAGGGGACAGGGTCTACGAGCAGTACTTC CASSLAVGDRVYEQYF
- TRBJ1-5 TRBV2 - TGTGCCAGCAGTGTTGAGGGTAATCAGCCCCAGCATTTT CASSVEGNQPQHF
- TRBJ2-2 TRBV18 - TGTGCCAGCTCACCCTCTAGCGTTGCGAACACCGGGGAGCTGTTTTTT CASSPSSVANTGELFF
- TRBJ1-1 TRBV5-1 TRBD1 TGCGCCAGCAGCTCCGTAGGAAGGGACAGCTTTTTTTTT CASSSVGRDSFFF
- TRBJ2-5 TRBV19 TRBD1 TGTGCCAGTAGTGAGCGGACAGGGGGAGGGGAGACCCAGTACTTC CASSERTGGGETQYF
- TRBJ2-1 TRBV5-1 TRBD2 TGCGCCAGCAGCTTGGCTAGCGGGAGCTACAATGAGCAGTTCTTC CASSLASGSYNEQFF
- TRBJ1-6 TRBV4-2 - TGTGCCAGCAGCCAAGAAATCGCAGGGGCGAATTCACCCCTCCACTTT CASSQEIAGANSPLHF
few TRBJ2-7 TRBV11-2 TRBD1 TGTGCCAGCAGCTTAGTCAGGGGACAGGGAGGCGGCGAGCAGTACTTC CASSLVRGQGGGEQYF
- TRBJ2-3 TRBV28 - TGTGCCAGCAGTTCTCCCAGAGGTAGATCTAACACAGATACGCAGTATTTT CASSSPRGRSNTDTQYF
- TRBJ1-2 TRBV7-3 - TGTGCCAGCAGCTCTGGGGGGAATGGCTACATCTTC CASSSGGNGYIF
- TRBJ2-4 TRBV10-1 - TGCGCCAGCAGTGAGTCGAGTGGGGCATGGAGCCGTCAGTACTTC CASSESSGAWSRQYF
- TRBJ2-7 TRBV11-2 TRBD2 TGTGCCAGCCGACTAGCGGGAGGCTCCTACGAGCAGTACTTC CASRLAGGSYEQYF
- TRBJ2-1 TRBV19 - TGTGCCAGTAGTATAGATCGGAGAAGCTCCTACAATGAGCAGTTCTTC CASSIDRRSSYNEQFF
- TRBJ2-3 TRBV18 - TGTGCCAGCTCACCCCGATACTCCACAGATACGCAGTATTTT CASSPRYSTDTQYF
- TRBJ2-1 TRBV4-2 TRBD2 TGTGCCAGCAGCCACGGACTAGCGGGAGGGTCGGTCGGTGAGCAGTTCTTC CASSHGLAGGSVGEQFF
- TRBJ1-2 TRBV4-3 TRBD1 TGCGCCAGCAGCCAGAGGACAGGATACTATGGCTACACCTTC CASSQRTGYYGYTF
- TRBJ2-5 TRBV7-7 TRBD1 TGTGCCAGCACCCTCAGACAGGGGCTAGAGACCCAGTACTTC CASTLRQGLETQYF